What follows are 21 T cell receptor beta chains derived from one specimen sequenced in a study of cytomegalovirus exposure and HLA in healthy donors. PCR was performed using 60 Vbeta and 13 Jbeta primers. Clones were read by immunoSEQ multiplex PCR, and TCRdb kept only the in-frame ones, dropping some. The table shows under 150,000 clones, with roughly four fifths occurring only once. The sample consisted of PBMCs. All receptors come from a woman between 40 and 55 years old in good health and CMV-seropositive.

The chain couples TRBV6-1 to TRBJ2-1, with TRBD1 matching over 7 bases. The germline CDR1 and CDR2 sequences are MNHNS and SASEGT. V trimming: 6 bases; J trimming: 2 bases; junction bases outside the gene matches: 7. The length of the CDR3 is 15 residues. CDR3: CASRDRTGAYNEQFF. DNA of the CDR3: TGTGCCAGCAGAGATAGGACAGGTGCCTACAATGAGCAGTTCTTC.

The rearrangement joins TRBV9 to TRBJ2-1, with D possibly matching TRBD1 (5 bases). This CDR3 has 14 residues. V lost 0 bases, J lost 6 bases, and 10 bases lay in between. CDR1 and CDR2 from the germline V gene are SGDLS and YYNGEE. CDR3 DNA: TGTGCCAGCAGCGTAGGGGTAGGGGCCAATGAGCAGTTCTTC. Translating gives CASSVGVGANEQFF. Complete variable domain (other parts from reference TRBV9 and TRBJ2-1): DSGVTQTPKHLITATGQRVTLRCSPRSGDLSVYWYQQSLDQGLQFLIQYYNGEERAKGNILERFSAQQFPDLHSELNLSSLELGDSALYFCASSVGVGANEQFFGPGTRLTVL.

The rearrangement uses TRBV27 and TRBJ1-5; D remains unclear. The CDR3 has 15 residues. CDR1 MNHEY and CDR2 SMNVEV come from the germline V gene (reference sequence). V gave up 0 bases and J gave up 0 bases, with 6 bases separating them. As DNA, the CDR3 is TGTGCCAGCAGTTTATCAAGCTATAGCAATCAGCCCCAGCATTTT. Translation: CASSLSSYSNQPQHF.

The chain combines TRBV4-3 with TRBJ2-7, with 8 nucleotides matching TRBD2. This CDR3 has 15 amino acids. The trim removed 0 bases at V and 0 bases at J, leaving 1 base unmatched. Germline CDR1 LGHNA, CDR2 YSLEER. The DNA of the CDR3 is TGCGCCAGCAGCCAAGATGGGACTAGCTCCTACGAGCAGTACTTC. It yields the protein CASSQDGTSSYEQYF.

The CDR3 sequence: CASSLDGGTKAEQYF. CDR3 DNA sequence: TGTGCCAGCAGTTTGGACGGAGGCACAAAAGCTGAGCAGTACTTC. The gene calls are TRBV6-5 and TRBJ2-7; a possible D gene is TRBD2 (5 bases). V was pared by 4 bases and J by 7 bases, with 20 bases between. Germline loops: CDR1 MNHEY, CDR2 SVGAGI. The CDR3 contains 15 residues.

The rearrangement uses TRBV5-1 and TRBJ2-2; 7 bases are shared with TRBD1. The CDR3 is 15 residues long. The junction had 7 bases not matched to a gene; V was cut back by 2 bases and J by 6 bases. CDR1 is SGHRS and CDR2 is YFSETQ in the germline V gene. CDR3 protein: CASSLYGQGAGELFF. The CDR3 DNA reads TGCGCCAGCAGCTTATATGGGCAGGGGGCCGGGGAGCTGTTTTTT. Drawing the rest from reference TRBV5-1 and TRBJ2-2, the complete variable domain is KAGVTQTPRYLIKTRGQQVTLSCSPISGHRSVSWYQQTPGQGLQFLFEYFSETQRNKGNFPGRFSGRQFSNSRSEMNVSTLELGDSALYLCASSLYGQGAGELFFGEGSRLTVL.

This clone was recorded only once. The chain is built from TRBV7-9 and TRBJ1-5; D gene unclear. Germline V gives CDR1 SEHNR, CDR2 FQNEAQ (reference sequence). This CDR3 spans 11 amino acids. V shed 8 bases and J shed 4 bases, with 6 bases lying between them. CDR3 bases: TGTGCCAGCGGCGGTAATCAGCCCCAGCATTTT. This translates into CASGGNQPQHF. The full variable domain, rest sourced from reference TRBV7-9 and TRBJ1-5, is DTGVSQNPRHKITKRGQNVTFRCDPISEHNRLYWYRQTLGQGPEFLTYFQNEAQLEKSRLLSDRFSAERPKGSFSTLEIQRTEQGDSAMYLCASGGNQPQHFGDGTRLSIL.

The chain uses TRBV27 and TRBJ1-1; no clear D gene. Germline lookup yields CDR1 MNHEY and CDR2 SMNVEV (reference sequence). The CDR3 is made up of 16 amino acids. V lost 5 bases, J lost 1 base, and 17 bases lay in between. CDR3 in DNA: TGTGCCAGCAGTCTCGAGTCCTCGGGGTGGAACACTGAAGCTTTCTTT. It translates to CASSLESSGWNTEAFF.

V and J are TRBV6-4 and TRBJ1-1; TRBD1 agrees at 10 bases. The CDR3 is made up of 14 amino acids. J lost 2 bases, V lost 8 bases, and 5 bases had no gene match. The germline CDR1 and CDR2 sequences are MRHNA and SNTAGT. The CDR3 here is CASSRDRGNTEAFF. The CDR3 coding sequence is TGTGCCAGCTCGAGGGACAGGGGAAACACTGAAGCTTTCTTT.

The chain has TRBV11-2 and TRBJ1-5; TRBD1 matches 10 bases. This CDR3 spans 13 amino acids. Germline assignment: CDR1 SGHAT and CDR2 FQNNGV. J was trimmed by 13 bases and V by 0 bases; bases with no gene match: 3. The CDR3 DNA reads as TGTGCCAGCAGCTTAGACCGGGACAGGGGACAGCATTTT. This sequence encodes CASSLDRDRGQHF.

This clone has only one observation. The chain is built from TRBV9 and TRBJ1-4; D not resolved. This CDR3 is built from 13 residues. The germline V gene has CDR1 SGDLS and CDR2 YYNGEE. V lost 0 bases, J lost 8 bases, and 8 bases lay in between. CDR3 sequence reads: CASSVGTREKLFF. The CDR3 DNA is TGTGCCAGCAGCGTAGGCACGAGGGAAAAACTGTTTTTT.

J is TRBJ1-2 and V is TRBV4-2; TRBD1 agrees at 11 bases. This CDR3 contains 15 residues. V trimming: 4 bases; J trimming: 8 bases; junction bases outside the gene matches: 9. Per the germline V gene, CDR1 is LGHNA and CDR2 is YNFKEQ. The CDR3 coding sequence is TGTGCCAGCAGCCGAGGACAGGGGGCGCGTAGAGGCTACACCTTC. It encodes CASSRGQGARRGYTF.

The rearrangement uses TRBV28 and TRBJ2-5; 8 bases fit TRBD2. The V segment lost 7 bases and the J segment 3 bases; nucleotides outside the gene matches: 7. CDR1 and CDR2 from the germline V gene are MDHEN and SYDVKM. The CDR3 length is 14 residues. The CDR3 DNA sequence: TGTGCCAGCACCATCGGGGGGGCGAAAGAGACCCAGTACTTC. This codes for CASTIGGAKETQYF. Drawing the rest from reference TRBV28 and TRBJ2-5, the complete variable domain is DVKVTQSSRYLVKRTGEKVFLECVQDMDHENMFWYRQDPGLGLRLIYFSYDVKMKEKGDIPEGYSVSREKKERFSLILESASTNQTSMYLCASTIGGAKETQYFGPGTRLLVL.

J is TRBJ2-3 and V is TRBV5-8, with TRBD2 identical over 11 bases. Per the germline V gene, CDR1 is SGHTS and CDR2 is YDEGEE. The CDR3 consists of 16 residues. The trim removed 1 base at V and 6 bases at J, leaving 7 bases unmatched. The CDR3 DNA sequence: TGTGCCAGCAGCTTGTCTACGACTAGCGGGACGGATACGCAGTATTTT. Protein: CASSLSTTSGTDTQYF.

The V gene is TRBV27, the J gene TRBJ1-1; D ambiguous. V gave up 3 bases and J gave up 6 bases, with 11 bases separating them. Germline-derived CDR1 and CDR2 are MNHEY and SMNVEV (reference sequence). The CDR3 length is 13 residues. The CDR3 sequence: CASSFWSGSEAFF. Written as DNA, the CDR3 is TGTGCCAGCAGTTTTTGGTCAGGATCTGAAGCTTTCTTT.

In DNA form, the CDR3 reads TGTGCCAGCAGTTTAGGCCCAGAAAACTATGGCTACACCTTC. Amino acids: CASSLGPENYGYTF. The chain carries TRBV27 and TRBJ1-2; no reliable D call. Trimming pared 2 bases from V and 2 bases from J, leaving 9 bases between. CDR1 MNHEY and CDR2 SMNVEV come from the germline V gene (reference sequence). The CDR3 extends over 14 amino acids.

J is TRBJ1-1 and V is TRBV7-3; D gene unclear. Trimming shortened V by 1 base and J by 3 bases, and 9 bases separated the two germline ends. The CDR3 is made up of 14 amino acids. Germline CDR1 is SGHTA and CDR2 is FQGTGA. For the CDR3, the DNA is TGTGCCAGCAGCTTAATGAGAGTGGACACTGAAGCTTTCTTT. Protein product: CASSLMRVDTEAFF.

DNA of the CDR3: TGTGCCAGCAGTGCACAGGGGTCCTACGAGCAGTACTTC. This sequence encodes CASSAQGSYEQYF. The gene calls are TRBV27 and TRBJ2-5; TRBD1 matches at 7 bases. The tail of the sequence fits TRBJ2-7 better, so the J call may be wrong. The CDR3 length is 13 residues. Germline lookup yields CDR1 MNHEY and CDR2 SMNVEV (reference sequence).

The chain employs TRBV7-6 and TRBJ2-3; a weak D match, TRBD1 (6 bases). V was shortened by 1 base and J by 1 base, with 9 bases between the two germline ends. This CDR3 comprises 15 residues. CDR1 and CDR2 (germline): SGHVS, FNYEAQ. The CDR3 sequence is CASSLGGPRTDTQYF. DNA for the CDR3: TGTGCCAGCAGCTTAGGGGGGCCCCGCACAGATACGCAGTATTTT. The full variable domain, rest sourced from reference TRBV7-6 and TRBJ2-3, is GAGVSQSPRYKVTKRGQDVALRCDPISGHVSLYWYRQALGQGPEFLTYFNYEAQQDKSGLPNDRFSAERPEGSISTLTIQRTEQRDSAMYRCASSLGGPRTDTQYFGPGTRLTVL.

This CDR3 reads CASSQGINEQFF. CDR3 nucleotide sequence: TGTGCCAGCAGTCAGGGTATTAATGAGCAGTTCTTC. The chain carries TRBV2 and TRBJ2-1; possibly TRBD1 for D (5 bases). V lost 5 bases and J 7 bases, leaving 9 bases between the germline ends. Germline values: CDR1 SNHLY, CDR2 FYNNEI. This CDR3 contains 12 residues.

As DNA, the CDR3 is TGTGCCAGCTCACCCGGGACTAGCGGCTACGAGCAGTACTTC. Translation gives CASSPGTSGYEQYF. The V call is TRBV18, the J call TRBJ2-7; 11 nucleotides align to TRBD2. There are 14 residues in the CDR3. Trimming removed 3 bases from V and 3 bases from J; junction bases left unmatched: 1. Germline CDR1 KGHSH, CDR2 LQKENI.